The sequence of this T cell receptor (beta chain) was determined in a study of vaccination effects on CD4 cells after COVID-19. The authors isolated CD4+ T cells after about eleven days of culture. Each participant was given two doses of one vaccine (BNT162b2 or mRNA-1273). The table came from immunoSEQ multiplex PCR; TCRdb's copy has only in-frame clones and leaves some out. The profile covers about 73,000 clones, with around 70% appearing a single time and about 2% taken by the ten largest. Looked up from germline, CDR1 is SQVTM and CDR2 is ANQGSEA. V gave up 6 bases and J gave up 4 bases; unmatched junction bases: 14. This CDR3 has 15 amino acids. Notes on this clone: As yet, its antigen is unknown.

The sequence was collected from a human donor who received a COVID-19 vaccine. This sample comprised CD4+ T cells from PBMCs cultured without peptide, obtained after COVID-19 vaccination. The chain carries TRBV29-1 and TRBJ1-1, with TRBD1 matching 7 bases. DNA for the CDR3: TGCAGCGTCGACGAGACAGGGTACGCGAGCACTGAAGCTTTCTTT. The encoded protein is CSVDETGYASTEAFF.